The source of this T cell receptor (beta chain) is a study of T cell responses to AZD1222 COVID-19 vaccine. Study overall: Whether given at about 4 or about 12 weeks, second doses were pooled. Findings of the study overall: The donors showed a predominance of white British ancestry and of females, with possible underestimation of clonal diversity.

A remark on this clone: Its target is not known.

Here immunoSEQ multiplex PCR was the method, and the copy in TCRdb shows in-frame clones only, minus some. The sample yields 120,000 to 150,000 clones, approximately 90% seen once. Trimming cost V 0 bases and J 5 bases, with 8 bases left between them. Looked up from germline, CDR1 is SGHNT and CDR2 is YYREEE (reference sequence). This CDR3 is 13 amino acids long. The clonotype was recovered from an adult in good health. The sample consisted of peripheral blood, taken on day 0 of AZD1222 vaccination. This rearrangement joins TRBV5-4 to TRBJ1-2; no firm D call. The CDR3 DNA sequence: TGTGCCAGCAGCTTGGAGGCAGATTATGGCTACACCTTC. It yields the protein CASSLEADYGYTF.